These 32 T cell receptor beta chains were all obtained from the same sample, sequenced in a study of control samples from healthy donors and cancer patients. TCRdb keeps only in-frame clones here, not all; method: immunoSEQ multiplex PCR. The table records 100,000 to 150,000 clones, about nine tenths of them present only once. Sequences were obtained from blood. The receptors shown here come from a man aged 35 to 55 in good health.

J is TRBJ2-2 and V is TRBV11-1; maybe TRBD2 (6 bases). CDR1 is SGHAT, CDR2 FQDESV, per germline (reference sequence). Trimming took 0 bases from V and 2 from J, leaving 13 bases between them. This CDR3 spans 17 amino acids. DNA of the CDR3: TGTGCCAGCAGCTTAGCGCCAGGAGGGATTAACACCGGGGAGCTGTTTTTT. It specifies CASSLAPGGINTGELFF.

This sequence joins TRBV30 and TRBJ2-7, with 7 bases that match TRBD2. The CDR3 runs to 13 residues. Trimming took 6 bases from V and 6 from J; bases not matched to a gene: 11. Germline lookup yields CDR1 GTSNPN and CDR2 SVGIG (reference sequence). CDR3 sequence reads: CACPLLTGGEQYF. As DNA, the CDR3 is TGTGCCTGTCCGCTCCTCACGGGGGGCGAGCAGTACTTC.

This CDR3 is CASSHNGQGGNSPLHF. The DNA of the CDR3 is TGTGCCAGCAGCCACAATGGACAGGGAGGGAATTCACCCCTCCACTTT. The J gene is TRBJ1-6, the V gene TRBV14; 8 positions match TRBD1. Germline CDR1 reads SGHDN; CDR2 reads FVKESK. J gave up 7 bases and V 3 bases, and 8 bases lay outside the gene matches. This CDR3 is built from 16 residues.

The V gene is TRBV6-2 or TRBV6-3, the J gene TRBJ2-5; 14 bases agree with TRBD2. V lost 2 bases and J lost 2; bases outside the gene matches: 1. Per germline, CDR1 MNHEY and CDR2 SVGEGT. The CDR3 is 16 amino acids. Written as DNA, the CDR3 is TGTGCCAGCAGTTACGGACTAGCGGGGGGTCAAGAGACCCAGTACTTC. It is translated as CASSYGLAGGQETQYF.

The gene calls are TRBV4-1 and TRBJ2-3; 10 bases line up with TRBD2. CDR1 is MGHRA and CDR2 is YSYEKL in the germline V gene. CDR3 length: 15 residues. Trimming took 1 base from V and 9 from J; bases not matched to a gene: 7. As DNA, the CDR3 is TGCGCCAGCAGCCAAGTTCTAGCGGGGGCTACAACGCAGTATTTT. Amino acids: CASSQVLAGATTQYF.

V is TRBV11-2 and J is TRBJ1-5; possibly TRBD1 for D (5 bases). The germline V gene encodes CDR1 SGHAT and CDR2 FQNNGV. Trimming removed 5 bases from V and 3 bases from J, with 11 bases in between. This CDR3 is 14 amino acids long. CDR3 DNA sequence: TGTGCCAGCAGCCCAGACAGACACAATCAGCCCCAGCATTTT. This gives the protein CASSPDRHNQPQHF.

This clone was seen just once. The gene calls are TRBV5-1 and TRBJ2-1; 8 bases map to TRBD2. V shed 4 bases, J shed 6 bases, and the junction held 6 bases outside the gene matches. The CDR3 has 14 amino acids. Germline CDR1 is SGHRS and CDR2 is YFSETQ. For the CDR3, the DNA is TGCGCCAGCAGCGTCGCGCTAGCGGGCAATGAGCAGTTCTTC. Amino acids: CASSVALAGNEQFF.

This clone came up a few times. The chain is built from TRBV5-4 and TRBJ1-1; D is undetermined. There are 12 residues in the CDR3. V was pared by 5 bases and J by 2 bases, with 7 bases between. Germline V gene data show CDR1 as SGHNT and CDR2 as YYREEE (reference sequence). The CDR3 coding sequence is TGTGCCAGCAGTCCGGGTAACACTGAAGCTTTCTTT. Encoded protein: CASSPGNTEAFF.

The chain carries TRBV7-9 and TRBJ2-3; possible D gene TRBD1, 5 bases. Germline loops: CDR1 SEHNR, CDR2 FQNEAQ (reference sequence). Trimming took 5 bases from V and 0 from J, leaving 15 bases between them. This CDR3 region has 16 residues. The CDR3 region has the DNA TGTGCCAGCAGCCCCTCAGGGTTCCGCAGCACAGATACGCAGTATTTT. Translation gives CASSPSGFRSTDTQYF.

V and J are TRBV5-1 and TRBJ1-3, with TRBD1 as a possible D gene (6 bases). The CDR3 has 15 amino acids. Deletions cut 0 bases from V and 4 bases from J, with 11 bases between. Germline CDR1 SGHRS, CDR2 YFSETQ. In DNA form, the CDR3 reads TGCGCCAGCAGCTTGGCAGGGGCGAACGGAAACACCATATATTTT. It translates to CASSLAGANGNTIYF. Filled out from reference TRBV5-1 and TRBJ1-3, the complete variable domain reads KAGVTQTPRYLIKTRGQQVTLSCSPISGHRSVSWYQQTPGQGLQFLFEYFSETQRNKGNFPGRFSGRQFSNSRSEMNVSTLELGDSALYLCASSLAGANGNTIYFGEGSWLTVV.

The chain links TRBV15 to TRBJ1-3; D unclear. Germline V gene sequence: CDR1 LNHNV, CDR2 YYDKDF (reference sequence). The V and J ends lost 1 base and 2 bases respectively, with 6 bases between them. The CDR3 is 14 amino acids. The chain's CDR3 is CATSRAATGNTIYF. The CDR3 DNA reads as TGTGCCACCAGCAGAGCGGCTACTGGAAACACCATATATTTT.

The chain is built from TRBV19 and TRBJ2-2, with TRBD2 matching 13 bases. CDR3 length equals 19 residues. Germline trimming cut 4 bases from V and 4 bases from J; bases unmatched to any gene: 12. The germline gives CDR1 LNHDA, CDR2 SQIVND (reference sequence). CDR3 in amino acids: CASSTPTSGGAVGTGELFF. The CDR3 DNA reads TGTGCCAGTAGTACCCCAACTAGCGGGGGGGCTGTCGGCACCGGGGAGCTGTTTTTT.

This clone was counted once. The CDR3 bases are TGTGCCAGCAGCATATCGGGACAGGGTTTGGATGAGCAGTTCTTC. Translated: CASSISGQGLDEQFF. The genes are TRBV7-3 and TRBJ2-1, with 9 bases lining up with TRBD1. The CDR3 totals 15 residues. V dropped 5 bases and J dropped 8; count of bases not matched to a gene: 10. The germline CDR1 and CDR2 sequences are SGHTA and FQGTGA.

The V call is TRBV25-1, the J call TRBJ2-1, with D perhaps matching TRBD2 (6 bases). V was clipped by 6 bases and J by 9 bases, with 18 bases between them. Germline V gene sequence: CDR1 MGHDK, CDR2 SYGVNS. This CDR3 is 14 amino acids long. CDR3 loop: CASSDTRDSGEQFF. CDR3 in DNA: TGTGCCAGCAGCGACACCCGGGACTCTGGTGAGCAGTTCTTC.

The chain employs TRBV29-1 and TRBJ1-3; D call uncertain. V dropped 7 bases and J dropped 4 bases, with 17 bases sitting between them. This CDR3 has 14 amino acids. Germline CDR1 and CDR2: SQVTM and ANQGSEA. The CDR3 nucleotides read TGCAGCGCACAAACCCTGGCGTGGGGAAACACCATATATTTT. This translates into CSAQTLAWGNTIYF. The entire variable domain, with the rest obtained from reference TRBV29-1 and TRBJ1-3, is as follows: SAVISQKPSRDICQRGTSLTIQCQVDSQVTMMFWYRQQPGQSLTLIATANQGSEATYESGFVIDKFPISRPNLTFSTLTVSNMSPEDSSIYLCSAQTLAWGNTIYFGEGSWLTVV.

The chain employs TRBV7-3 and TRBJ2-2; perhaps TRBD1 as D (6 bases). Germline V gene data show CDR1 as SGHTA and CDR2 as FQGTGA. Trimming took off 2 bases at V and 0 bases at J, with 7 bases between the two ends. The CDR3 is made up of 15 amino acids. The DNA for the CDR3 is TGTGCCAGCAGCTTACAGGGGTCGAACACCGGGGAGCTGTTTTTT. Translation: CASSLQGSNTGELFF. The full variable domain, its missing parts supplied by reference TRBV7-3 and TRBJ2-2, is GAGVSQTPSNKVTEKGKYVELRCDPISGHTALYWYRQSLGQGPEFLIYFQGTGAADDSGLPNDRFFAVRPEGSVSTLKIQRTERGDSAVYLCASSLQGSNTGELFFGEGSRLTVL.

In its sample, this clone was seen a few times. This rearrangement joins TRBV9 to TRBJ1-1; tentative D call: TRBD1 (5 bases). Per the germline V gene, CDR1 is SGDLS and CDR2 is YYNGEE. This CDR3 has 13 amino acids. V gave up 5 bases and J gave up 6 bases, with 14 bases separating them. CDR3 region: CASRDSGTSEAFF. The CDR3 DNA follows: TGTGCCAGCAGAGATTCCGGGACGTCTGAAGCTTTCTTT.

This chain connects TRBV20-1 to TRBJ1-2; D is ambiguous. CDR3 length: 10 residues. Germline-derived CDR1 and CDR2 are DFQATT and SNEGSKA (reference sequence). Trimming removed 3 bases at V and 8 bases at J, with 7 bases between. Written as DNA, the CDR3 is TGCAGTGCTAGCACAGCGGGCTACACCTTC. This translates into CSASTAGYTF.

The chain uses TRBV25-1 and TRBJ1-6, with D perhaps matching TRBD1 (5 bases). The CDR3 loop spans 17 amino acids. V lost 7 bases, J lost 10 bases, and 26 bases lay in between. Per the germline V gene, CDR1 is MGHDK and CDR2 is SYGVNS. DNA of the CDR3: TGTGCCAGCATGGCAGGGAGGAGACAAGAAGGTCGGTCACCCCTCCACTTT. Its protein product is CASMAGRRQEGRSPLHF.

The chain carries TRBV6-4 and TRBJ1-5; D possibly corresponds to TRBD1 (5 bases). The germline gives CDR1 MRHNA, CDR2 SNTAGT. The CDR3 is 17 residues long. Trimming pared 2 bases from V and 0 bases from J, leaving 14 bases between. CDR3 bases: TGTGCCAGCAGTGACACCGGACAAGTCTATAGCAATCAGCCCCAGCATTTT. Protein: CASSDTGQVYSNQPQHF.

The V and J genes are TRBV7-2 and TRBJ2-2; tentative D call: TRBD2 (5 bases). CDR1 is SGHTA and CDR2 is FQGNSA in the germline V gene. This CDR3 is 14 amino acids long. Trimming left V 3 bases short and J 0 bases short, with 5 bases between. The DNA for the CDR3 is TGTGCCAGCAGCTTCGGGGCGAACACCGGGGAGCTGTTTTTT. Translating it yields CASSFGANTGELFF.

The chain recombines TRBV6-1 with TRBJ2-2; 7 nucleotides agree with TRBD1. Looked up from germline, CDR1 is MNHNS and CDR2 is SASEGT. V shed 3 bases and J 0 bases; nucleotides not matched to a gene: 10. The CDR3 totals 18 residues. The CDR3 loop is CASSELPGQASNTGELFF. CDR3 coding DNA: TGTGCCAGCAGTGAGCTGCCAGGACAGGCGTCGAACACCGGGGAGCTGTTTTTT.

The chain recombines TRBV19 with TRBJ1-6; perhaps TRBD1 as D (5 bases). V was trimmed by 10 bases and J by 3 bases, leaving 16 bases between them. The CDR3 loop spans 15 amino acids. The germline gives CDR1 LNHDA, CDR2 SQIVND (reference sequence). As DNA, the CDR3 is TGTGCCACTAAGCGCCCGGGGGGCTATAATTCACCCCTCCACTTT. Translating gives CATKRPGGYNSPLHF.

The rearrangement joins TRBV9 to TRBJ1-4; D gene unclear. V was trimmed by 4 bases and J by 14 bases, leaving 24 bases between them. CDR3 length equals 15 residues. Germline V lookup: CDR1 SGDLS, CDR2 YYNGEE. CDR3 region: CASSPGPLGSGSLFF. The CDR3 nucleotides read TGTGCCAGCAGCCCGGGCCCTCTTGGGAGCGGGTCCCTGTTTTTT.

This clone is large. The chain carries TRBV11-2 and TRBJ2-7, with D possibly being TRBD1 or TRBD2 (5 bases each). Germline assignment: CDR1 SGHAT and CDR2 FQNNGV. This CDR3 contains 12 residues. With 8 bases removed from V and 3 bases from J, the gap between germline ends came to 11 bases. CDR3 sequence: CASSWGFYEQYF. The CDR3 region has the DNA TGTGCCAGCTCTTGGGGGTTCTACGAGCAGTACTTC.

The rearrangement joins TRBV6-1 to TRBJ2-1; possible D gene TRBD2, 7 bases. V was pared by 0 bases and J by 0 bases, with 12 bases between. The CDR3 covers 17 residues. Germline CDR1 is MNHNS and CDR2 is SASEGT. CDR3 region: CASSEAVRGGSYNEQFF. The CDR3 nucleotides are TGTGCCAGCAGTGAAGCAGTAAGGGGGGGCTCCTACAATGAGCAGTTCTTC.

A single count supports this clone. The V and J genes are TRBV9 and TRBJ2-6; D possibly corresponds to TRBD2 (7 bases). The V end lost 7 bases, the J end lost 0 bases, and 14 bases lay between the germline ends. The CDR3 extends over 16 amino acids. Germline V gene sequence: CDR1 SGDLS, CDR2 YYNGEE. CDR3 DNA: TGTGCCAGCGCAAGCGGGACAAGCTCTGGGGCCAACGTCCTGACTTTC. Its translation: CASASGTSSGANVLTF.

The rearrangement links TRBV28 to TRBJ2-7, with 7 bases that match TRBD1. Trimming cost V 6 bases and J 4 bases; bases outside gene matches: 0. The CDR3 runs to 11 residues. Germline V gene sequence: CDR1 MDHEN, CDR2 SYDVKM. The CDR3 reads CASRTGYEQYF. DNA of the CDR3: TGTGCCAGCAGGACAGGGTACGAGCAGTACTTC.

V and J are TRBV5-4 and TRBJ1-1; the D is unclear. V was trimmed by 4 bases and J by 1 base, leaving 14 bases between them. CDR1 is SGHNT, CDR2 YYREEE, per germline (reference sequence). CDR3 length: 15 residues. The CDR3 here is CASSRGLRGNTEAFF. The CDR3 DNA is TGTGCCAGCAGCCGCGGCCTCCGGGGGAACACTGAAGCTTTCTTT.

Here the CDR3 reads CATSDPSRGLEDTQYF. The CDR3 DNA follows: TGTGCCACCAGTGATCCTAGCAGGGGGCTGGAAGATACGCAGTATTTT. The chain is built from TRBV24-1 and TRBJ2-3, with 8 positions matching TRBD1. The ends lost 3 bases at V and 5 bases at J; junction bases unmatched: 9. Germline-derived CDR1 and CDR2 are KGHDR and SFDVKD. This CDR3 comprises 16 residues.

The V gene is TRBV19, the J gene TRBJ1-5; tentatively, D is TRBD1 (5 bases). CDR1 and CDR2 (germline): LNHDA, SQIVND (reference sequence). This CDR3 has 16 amino acids. The V end lost 6 bases, the J end lost 4 bases, and 19 bases lay between the germline ends. The CDR3 region is CASSRSPGTRNQPQHF. The CDR3, as DNA: TGTGCCAGTAGCCGAAGCCCCGGGACGAGAAATCAGCCCCAGCATTTT.

The gene calls are TRBV2 and TRBJ1-1; no reliable D call. The CDR3 is 12 residues long. V gave up 7 bases and J gave up 7 bases, with 13 bases separating them. Germline V gene sequence: CDR1 SNHLY, CDR2 FYNNEI. CDR3 coding DNA: TGTGCCAGCATGTCGAATGTTGGTGAAGCTTTCTTT. Amino acids: CASMSNVGEAFF.